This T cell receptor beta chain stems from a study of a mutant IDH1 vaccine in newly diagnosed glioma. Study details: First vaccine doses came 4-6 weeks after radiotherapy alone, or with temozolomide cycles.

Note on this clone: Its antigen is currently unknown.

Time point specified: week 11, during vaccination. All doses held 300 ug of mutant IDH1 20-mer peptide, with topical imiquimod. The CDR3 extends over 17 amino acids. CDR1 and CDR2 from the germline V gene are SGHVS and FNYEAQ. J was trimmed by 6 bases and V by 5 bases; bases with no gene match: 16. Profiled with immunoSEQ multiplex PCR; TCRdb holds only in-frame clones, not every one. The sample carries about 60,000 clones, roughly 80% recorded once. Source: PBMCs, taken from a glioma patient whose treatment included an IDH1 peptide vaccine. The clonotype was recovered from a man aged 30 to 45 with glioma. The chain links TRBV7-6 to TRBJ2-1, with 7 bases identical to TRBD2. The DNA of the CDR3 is TGTGCCAGCAGCCCTAAACGAGTGACTAGCTACGGCAATGAGCAGTTCTTC. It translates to CASSPKRVTSYGNEQFF.